These 27 T cell receptor beta chains share one sample of origin, sequenced in a study of cytomegalovirus exposure and HLA in healthy donors. PCR amplification relied on 60 Vbeta primers (plus 13 Jbeta primers). Measured with immunoSEQ multiplex PCR; TCRdb has only the in-frame clones, and not every one. In total, the table holds 200,000 or so clones. The sequencing input was PBMCs. These receptors originate from a boy younger than 18 in good health and CMV-seronegative.

The CDR3 loop is CASSPPTGGKGEAFF. CDR3 DNA: TGTGCCAGCTCACCACCGACAGGGGGCAAGGGTGAAGCTTTCTTT. The V call is TRBV18, the J call TRBJ1-1; 10 bases match TRBD1. The CDR3 loop spans 15 amino acids. Germline assignment: CDR1 KGHSH and CDR2 LQKENI. Germline trimming cut 0 bases from V and 7 bases from J; bases unmatched to any gene: 5.

This rearrangement joins TRBV5-6 to TRBJ1-1; maybe TRBD1 (5 bases). The CDR3 loop spans 15 amino acids. V gave up 2 bases and J gave up 4 bases, with 15 bases separating them. Per germline, CDR1 SGHDT and CDR2 YYEEEE. This chain's CDR3 is CASSFLRQGRTEAFF. As DNA, the CDR3 is TGTGCCAGCAGCTTTTTGCGGCAGGGTCGCACTGAAGCTTTCTTT.

This chain joins TRBV27 and TRBJ2-7; D gene unclear. V was cut by 0 bases and J by 5 bases, with 11 bases left in between. From germline, CDR1 is MNHEY and CDR2 SMNVEV (reference sequence). The CDR3 is 14 amino acids. The CDR3 nucleotides are TGTGCCAGCAGTTTATCTGCGGAGACCCACGAGCAGTACTTC. This codes for CASSLSAETHEQYF.

The V and J genes are TRBV7-2 and TRBJ1-1; D is unresolved. V was clipped by 0 bases and J by 8 bases, with 10 bases between them. The CDR3 extends over 13 amino acids. Per the germline V gene, CDR1 is SGHTA and CDR2 is FQGNSA. This CDR3 is CASSLALVSEAFF. The CDR3 coding sequence is TGTGCCAGCAGCTTAGCGCTAGTTTCCGAAGCTTTCTTT.

The chain's CDR3 is CASSLAGTGIIQSLHF. CDR3 in DNA: TGCGCCAGCAGCTTGGCCGGGACAGGTATAATTCAATCCCTCCACTTT. The V call is TRBV5-1, the J call TRBJ1-6, with TRBD1 matching over 8 bases. CDR3 length: 16 amino acids. Germline loops: CDR1 SGHRS, CDR2 YFSETQ. J gave up 14 bases and V 0 bases, and 13 bases lay outside the gene matches.

This sequence joins TRBV6-5 and TRBJ2-7; no reliable D call. V shed 6 bases and J shed 3 bases, with 12 bases lying between them. Germline CDR1 is MNHEY and CDR2 is SVGAGI. The CDR3 runs 13 residues. The CDR3: CASSPSDIYEQYF. The CDR3 region has the DNA TGTGCCAGCAGCCCCAGCGATATCTACGAGCAGTACTTC.

The gene calls are TRBV4-3 and TRBJ2-5; TRBD2 matches 9 bases. The V gene end was trimmed by 1 base and the J gene end by 5 bases; junction bases not matched to a gene: 8. Germline CDR1 is LGHNA and CDR2 is YSLEER. The CDR3 runs 16 residues. The CDR3 DNA follows: TGCGCCAGCAGCCAAGGAATATTAGCGGGGGTTGAGACCCAGTACTTC. Residues: CASSQGILAGVETQYF.

The genes are TRBV6-1 and TRBJ2-7; 8 bases align to TRBD2. Trimming removed 3 bases from V and 7 bases from J; junction bases left unmatched: 8. This CDR3 is 14 amino acids long. The germline V gene has CDR1 MNHNS and CDR2 SASEGT. CDR3 loop: CASSDSPAGVEQYF. CDR3 sequence (DNA): TGTGCCAGCAGTGATTCTCCAGCGGGGGTTGAGCAGTACTTC.

The CDR3 loop reads CASSLHREFGNQPQHF. The DNA for the CDR3 is TGTGCCAGCAGCTTGCATAGGGAGTTCGGCAATCAGCCCCAGCATTTT. The chain couples TRBV5-5 to TRBJ1-5; D is unresolved. V dropped 1 base and J dropped 2 bases, with 13 bases sitting between them. The germline gives CDR1 SGHKS, CDR2 YYEKEE (reference sequence). This CDR3 has 16 amino acids.

V and J are TRBV7-9 and TRBJ1-3, with 7 bases matching TRBD1. V shed 5 bases, J shed 0 bases, and the junction held 7 bases outside the gene matches. CDR3 length: 16 residues. The V gene's germline CDR1 is SEHNR and CDR2 FQNEAQ (reference sequence). CDR3 sequence reads: CASSTLWTGSGNTIYF. The CDR3 DNA reads TGTGCCAGCAGCACACTATGGACAGGCTCTGGAAACACCATATATTTT.

This chain uses TRBV30 with TRBJ2-7, with D maybe TRBD2 (5 bases). V was pared by 5 bases and J by 4 bases, with 24 bases between. Germline CDR1 GTSNPN, CDR2 SVGIG (reference sequence). The CDR3 runs 16 residues. This CDR3 is CAWSALTASLGYEQYF. The CDR3, as DNA: TGTGCCTGGTCCGCCCTAACAGCTTCACTAGGGTACGAGCAGTACTTC.

V gene TRBV4-2 combines with J gene TRBJ2-7, with TRBD2 matching over 7 bases. Trimming cost V 4 bases and J 2 bases; bases outside gene matches: 17. The CDR3 is 18 residues long. Germline V gene data show CDR1 as LGHNA and CDR2 as YNFKEQ. The CDR3 nucleotides are TGTGCCAGCAGCCCCTTGGCGGGGGAACCGGGCCGCACCTACGAGCAGTACTTC. It codes for CASSPLAGEPGRTYEQYF.

This chain links TRBV28 with TRBJ1-5; D unclear. The CDR3 loop spans 14 amino acids. CDR1 MDHEN and CDR2 SYDVKM come from the germline V gene. V was shortened by 5 bases and J by 4 bases, with 12 bases between the two germline ends. DNA for the CDR3: TGTGCCAGCAGTATTTCCTCCCTTAATCAGCCCCAGCATTTT. It translates to CASSISSLNQPQHF.

The chain couples TRBV6-6 to TRBJ2-2, with a possible D match to TRBD1 (5 bases). Germline-derived CDR1 and CDR2 are MNHNY and SVGAGI (reference sequence). The CDR3 has 15 amino acids. Trimming took 6 bases from V and 1 from J, leaving 12 bases between them. The CDR3 DNA sequence: TGTGCCAGCAGCCCCGGCCAGGGGAACACCGGGGAGCTGTTTTTT. Amino acids: CASSPGQGNTGELFF.

The chain joins TRBV7-3 to TRBJ2-5; possible D gene TRBD1, 6 bases. The length of the CDR3 is 15 residues. Germline V gene lookup returns CDR1 SGHTA and CDR2 FQGTGA. Trimming shortened V by 6 bases and J by 4 bases, and 18 bases separated the two germline ends. The CDR3 region has the DNA TGTGCCAGCAGTCCAACAGGGACCTGGGGAGAGACCCAGTACTTC. Protein product: CASSPTGTWGETQYF.

The rearrangement joins TRBV11-2 to TRBJ1-5, with D possibly TRBD1 on 6 matching bases. Trimming took off 0 bases at V and 3 bases at J, with 9 bases between the two ends. CDR3 length: 15 residues. Germline loops: CDR1 SGHAT, CDR2 FQNNGV. CDR3 protein: CASSLDTGYNQPQHF. The CDR3 nucleotides are TGTGCCAGCAGCTTAGACACAGGGTACAATCAGCCCCAGCATTTT.

V and J are TRBV9 and TRBJ2-1; D not resolved. Germline CDR1 reads SGDLS; CDR2 reads YYNGEE. V was clipped by 3 bases and J by 8 bases, with 12 bases between them. The CDR3 is made up of 13 amino acids. Here the CDR3 reads CASSGMILDEQFF. CDR3 bases: TGTGCCAGCAGCGGCATGATACTGGATGAGCAGTTCTTC. Complete variable domain (other parts from reference TRBV9 and TRBJ2-1): DSGVTQTPKHLITATGQRVTLRCSPRSGDLSVYWYQQSLDQGLQFLIQYYNGEERAKGNILERFSAQQFPDLHSELNLSSLELGDSALYFCASSGMILDEQFFGPGTRLTVL.

This chain uses TRBV11-2 with TRBJ2-1; 9 bases align to TRBD2. Germline V CDR1 and CDR2: SGHAT, FQNNGV. Trimming took 4 bases from V and 7 from J; bases not matched to a gene: 8. This CDR3 is 15 amino acids long. CDR3 bases: TGTGCCAGCAGCTCAGTGCGGGGGGGCGGGAATGAGCAGTTCTTC. It codes for CASSSVRGGGNEQFF.

V gene TRBV15 combines with J gene TRBJ2-5, with TRBD1 matching 7 bases. V was pared by 1 base and J by 7 bases, with 12 bases of the junction left unmatched. This CDR3 is 16 amino acids long. Germline values: CDR1 LNHNV, CDR2 YYDKDF (reference sequence). CDR3 region: CATSRALGQVITTQYF. CDR3 nucleotides: TGTGCCACCAGCAGAGCCTTAGGACAGGTGATAACGACCCAGTACTTC.

CDR3 residues: CASSQRTMSLQFF. CDR3 DNA: TGTGCCAGCAGCCAGAGGACTATGAGCCTCCAGTTCTTC. The chain employs TRBV7-8 and TRBJ2-1, with D possibly matching TRBD2 (6 bases). V was trimmed by 5 bases and J by 13 bases, leaving 18 bases between them. CDR1 and CDR2 (germline): SGHVS, FQNEAQ. This CDR3 has 13 amino acids.

The V gene is TRBV7-9, the J gene TRBJ1-1; TRBD1 is a possible D gene (6 bases). CDR3 length equals 14 residues. With 4 bases removed from V and 1 base from J, the gap between germline ends came to 10 bases. CDR1 is SEHNR, CDR2 FQNEAQ, per germline (reference sequence). The chain's CDR3 is CASSSPDRNTEAFF. The CDR3 DNA is TGTGCCAGCAGCTCCCCGGACAGGAACACTGAAGCTTTCTTT.

The V call is TRBV5-1, the J call TRBJ2-6; no clear D gene. The CDR3 covers 15 residues. V shed 4 bases and J shed 0 bases, with 8 bases lying between them. The V gene's germline CDR1 is SGHRS and CDR2 YFSETQ. CDR3 bases: TGCGCCAGCAGCAGCGCAGCCTCTGGGGCCAACGTCCTGACTTTC. Translating gives CASSSAASGANVLTF.

The chain uses TRBV7-8 and TRBJ2-2; the D is unclear. This CDR3 comprises 15 residues. V was trimmed by 3 bases and J by 0 bases, leaving 8 bases between them. The V gene's germline CDR1 is SGHVS and CDR2 FQNEAQ. The CDR3 region is CASSLRNPNTGELFF. In DNA form, the CDR3 reads TGTGCCAGCAGCTTGAGGAATCCGAACACCGGGGAGCTGTTTTTT.

The chain carries TRBV9 and TRBJ2-3; 12 positions match TRBD2. With 0 bases clipped from V and 0 bases from J, the junction kept 5 bases outside the gene matches. The CDR3 consists of 18 residues. Germline V gene sequence: CDR1 SGDLS, CDR2 YYNGEE. Here the CDR3 reads CASSVDTSGGSSTDTQYF. The CDR3 DNA follows: TGTGCCAGCAGCGTAGACACTAGCGGGGGGTCTAGCACAGATACGCAGTATTTT.

The genes are TRBV25-1 and TRBJ2-3; D gene unclear. This CDR3 is 12 amino acids long. The ends were cut back, 0 bases at V and 4 bases at J, with 2 bases in the middle. Germline V gives CDR1 MGHDK, CDR2 SYGVNS. The CDR3 protein is CASSEYADTQYF. CDR3 coding DNA: TGTGCCAGCAGTGAATACGCAGATACGCAGTATTTT.

This chain links TRBV4-1 with TRBJ2-7; D uncertain. The V and J ends lost 6 bases and 1 base respectively, with 13 bases between them. This CDR3 spans 14 amino acids. Per the germline V gene, CDR1 is MGHRA and CDR2 is YSYEKL. CDR3 loop: CASRMIGGSYEQYF. The CDR3 DNA reads as TGCGCCAGCAGAATGATCGGCGGTTCCTACGAGCAGTACTTC.

CDR3 bases: TGTGCCAGCAGTTCTACGTTCCTGTATGGACTAGCGGGGGGGATGAAAAACATTCAGTACTTC. Protein sequence: CASSSTFLYGLAGGMKNIQYF. The chain joins TRBV27 to TRBJ2-4; 15 bases match TRBD2. CDR1 and CDR2 (germline): MNHEY, SMNVEV (reference sequence). V shed 4 bases and J 4 bases; nucleotides not matched to a gene: 17. The CDR3 has 21 residues.